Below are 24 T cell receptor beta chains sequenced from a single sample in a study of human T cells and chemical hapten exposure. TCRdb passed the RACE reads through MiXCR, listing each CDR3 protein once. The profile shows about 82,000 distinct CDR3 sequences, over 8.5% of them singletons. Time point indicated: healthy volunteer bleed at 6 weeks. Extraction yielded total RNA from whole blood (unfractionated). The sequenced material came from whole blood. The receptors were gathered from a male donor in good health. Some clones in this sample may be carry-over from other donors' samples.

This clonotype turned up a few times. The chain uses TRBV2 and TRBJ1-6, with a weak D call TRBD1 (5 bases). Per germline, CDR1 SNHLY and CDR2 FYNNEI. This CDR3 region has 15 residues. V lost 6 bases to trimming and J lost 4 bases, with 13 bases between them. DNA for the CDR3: TGTGCCAGCAGGAACCGGGACTTTTATAATTCACCCCTCCACTTT. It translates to CASRNRDFYNSPLHF. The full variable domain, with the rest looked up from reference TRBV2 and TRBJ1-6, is EPEVTQTPSHQVTQMGQEVILRCVPISNHLYFYWYRQILGQKVEFLVSFYNNEISEKSEIFDDQFSVERPDGSNFTLKIRSTKLEDSAMYFCASRNRDFYNSPLHFGNGTRLTVT.

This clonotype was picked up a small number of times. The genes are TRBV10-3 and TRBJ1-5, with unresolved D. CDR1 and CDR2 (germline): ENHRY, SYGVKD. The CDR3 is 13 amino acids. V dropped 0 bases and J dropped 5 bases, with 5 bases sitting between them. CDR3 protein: CAISESEDQPQHF. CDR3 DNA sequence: TGTGCCATCAGTGAGTCTGAAGATCAGCCCCAGCATTTT.

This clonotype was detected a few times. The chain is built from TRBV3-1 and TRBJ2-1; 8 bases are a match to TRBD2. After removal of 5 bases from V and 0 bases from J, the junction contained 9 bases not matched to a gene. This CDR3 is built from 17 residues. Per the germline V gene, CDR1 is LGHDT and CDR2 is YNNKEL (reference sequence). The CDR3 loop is CASSEPPSGGSYNEQFF. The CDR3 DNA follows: TGTGCCAGCAGCGAACCTCCCAGCGGGGGCTCCTACAATGAGCAGTTCTTC.

CDR3 loop: CASSPAPGNTIYF. CDR3 sequence (DNA): TGTGCCAGCAGCCCTGCTCCCGGAAACACCATATATTTT. The J gene is TRBJ1-3, the V gene TRBV7-3, with D unresolved. V was shortened by 5 bases and J by 4 bases, with 9 bases between the two germline ends. Germline assignment: CDR1 SGHTA and CDR2 FQGTGA. The CDR3 covers 13 residues.

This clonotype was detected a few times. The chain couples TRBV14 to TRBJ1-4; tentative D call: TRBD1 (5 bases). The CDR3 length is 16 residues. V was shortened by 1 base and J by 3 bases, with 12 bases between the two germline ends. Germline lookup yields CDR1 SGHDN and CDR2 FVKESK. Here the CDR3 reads CASSQGDRSPNEKLFF. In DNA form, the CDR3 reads TGTGCCAGCAGCCAAGGAGACAGAAGTCCTAATGAAAAACTGTTTTTT.

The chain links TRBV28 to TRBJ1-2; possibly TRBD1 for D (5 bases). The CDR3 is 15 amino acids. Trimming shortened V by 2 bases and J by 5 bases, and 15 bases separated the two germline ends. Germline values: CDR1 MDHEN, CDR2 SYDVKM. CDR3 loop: CASSLVAQGGYGYTF. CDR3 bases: TGTGCCAGCAGTTTAGTTGCCCAGGGAGGTTATGGCTACACCTTC.

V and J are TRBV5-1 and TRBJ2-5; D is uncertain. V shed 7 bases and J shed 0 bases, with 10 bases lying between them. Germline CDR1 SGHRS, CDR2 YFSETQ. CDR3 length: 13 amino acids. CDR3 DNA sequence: TGCGCCAGCGGCTCCGTCAACCAAGAGACCCAGTACTTC. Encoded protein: CASGSVNQETQYF.

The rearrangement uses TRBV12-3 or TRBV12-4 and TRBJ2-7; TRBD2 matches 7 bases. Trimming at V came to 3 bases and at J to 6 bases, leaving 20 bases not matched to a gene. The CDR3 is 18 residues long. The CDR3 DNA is TGTGCCAGCAGTTTTATTCTGTTGGGCGGGAGTGGGACTTCCGAGCAGTACTTC. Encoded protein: CASSFILLGGSGTSEQYF.

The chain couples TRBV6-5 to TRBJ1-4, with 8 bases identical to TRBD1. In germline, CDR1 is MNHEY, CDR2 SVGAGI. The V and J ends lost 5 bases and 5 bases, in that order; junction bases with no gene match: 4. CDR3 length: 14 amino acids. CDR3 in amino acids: CASSHRGGNEKLFF. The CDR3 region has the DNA TGTGCCAGCAGTCACAGGGGGGGGAATGAAAAACTGTTTTTT.

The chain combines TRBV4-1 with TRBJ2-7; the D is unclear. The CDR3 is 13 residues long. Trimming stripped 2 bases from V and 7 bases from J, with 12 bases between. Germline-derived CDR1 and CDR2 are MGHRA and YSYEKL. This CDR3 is CASSQHRAREQYF. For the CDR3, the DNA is TGCGCCAGCAGCCAACATAGGGCAAGGGAGCAGTACTTC.

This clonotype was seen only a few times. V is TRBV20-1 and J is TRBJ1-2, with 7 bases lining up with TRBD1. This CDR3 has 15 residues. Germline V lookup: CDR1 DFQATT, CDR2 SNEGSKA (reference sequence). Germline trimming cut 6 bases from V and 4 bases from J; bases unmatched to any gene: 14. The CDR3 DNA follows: TGCAGTGCCGCGCCGGGACAGACCTTATTCTATGGCTACACCTTC. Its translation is CSAAPGQTLFYGYTF.

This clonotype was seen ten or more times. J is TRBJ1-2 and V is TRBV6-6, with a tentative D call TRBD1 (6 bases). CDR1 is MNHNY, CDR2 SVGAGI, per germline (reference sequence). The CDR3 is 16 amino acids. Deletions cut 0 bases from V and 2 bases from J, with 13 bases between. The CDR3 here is CASSYSTPTGNYGYTF. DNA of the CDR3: TGTGCCAGCAGTTACTCGACCCCCACAGGGAACTATGGCTACACCTTC.

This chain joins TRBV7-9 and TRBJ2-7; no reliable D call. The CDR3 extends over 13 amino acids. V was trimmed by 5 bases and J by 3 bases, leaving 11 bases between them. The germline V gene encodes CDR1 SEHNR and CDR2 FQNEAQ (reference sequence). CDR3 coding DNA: TGTGCCAGCAGCCCAAAGGGTTTCTACGAGCAGTACTTC. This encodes CASSPKGFYEQYF. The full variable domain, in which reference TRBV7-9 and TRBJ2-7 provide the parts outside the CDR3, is DTGVSQNPRHKITKRGQNVTFRCDPISEHNRLYWYRQTLGQGPEFLTYFQNEAQLEKSRLLSDRFSAERPKGSFSTLEIQRTEQGDSAMYLCASSPKGFYEQYFGPGTRLTVT.

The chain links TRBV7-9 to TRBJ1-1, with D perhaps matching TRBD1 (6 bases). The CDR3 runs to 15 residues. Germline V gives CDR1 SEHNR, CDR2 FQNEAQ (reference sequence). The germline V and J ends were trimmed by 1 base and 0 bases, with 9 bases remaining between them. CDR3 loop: CASSLVTGLNTEAFF. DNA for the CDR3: TGTGCCAGCAGCTTAGTGACAGGCCTGAACACTGAAGCTTTCTTT.

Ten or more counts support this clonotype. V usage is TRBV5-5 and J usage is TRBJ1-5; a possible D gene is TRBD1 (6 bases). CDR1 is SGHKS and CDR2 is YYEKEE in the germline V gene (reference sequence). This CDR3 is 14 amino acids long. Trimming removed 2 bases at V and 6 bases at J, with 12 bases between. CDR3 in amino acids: CASSLGSGAQPQHF. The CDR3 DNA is TGTGCCAGCAGCTTAGGTTCAGGGGCTCAGCCCCAGCATTTT.

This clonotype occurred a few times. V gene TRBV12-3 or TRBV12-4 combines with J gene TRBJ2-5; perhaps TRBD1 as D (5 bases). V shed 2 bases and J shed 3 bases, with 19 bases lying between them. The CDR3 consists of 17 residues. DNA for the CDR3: TGTGCCAGCAGTTTACAGGGTTCTCCATCCTTCGAAGAGACCCAGTACTTC. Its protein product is CASSLQGSPSFEETQYF.

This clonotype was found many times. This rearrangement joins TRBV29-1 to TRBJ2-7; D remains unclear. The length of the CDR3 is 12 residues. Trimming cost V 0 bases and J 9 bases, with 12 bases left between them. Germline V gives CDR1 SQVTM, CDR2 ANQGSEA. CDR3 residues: CSVEDPEPVQYF. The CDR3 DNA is TGCAGCGTTGAAGACCCTGAGCCGGTGCAGTACTTC.

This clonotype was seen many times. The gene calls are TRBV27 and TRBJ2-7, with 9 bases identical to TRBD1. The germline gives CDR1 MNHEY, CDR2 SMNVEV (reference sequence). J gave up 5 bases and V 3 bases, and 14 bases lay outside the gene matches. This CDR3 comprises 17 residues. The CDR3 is CASSFTGGATGSHEQYF. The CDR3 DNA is TGTGCCAGCAGTTTTACAGGGGGCGCGACCGGGTCCCACGAGCAGTACTTC.

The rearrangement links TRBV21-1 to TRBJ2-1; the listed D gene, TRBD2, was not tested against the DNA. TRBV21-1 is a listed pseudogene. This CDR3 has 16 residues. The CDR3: CASSKRARGLVNEQFF. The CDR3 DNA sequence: TGTGCCAGCAGCAAAAGAGCAAGAGGACTAGTTAATGAGCAGTTCTTC.

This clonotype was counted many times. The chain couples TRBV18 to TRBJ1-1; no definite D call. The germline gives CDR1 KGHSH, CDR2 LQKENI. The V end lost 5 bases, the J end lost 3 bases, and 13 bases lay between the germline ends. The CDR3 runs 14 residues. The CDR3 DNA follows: TGTGCCAGCTCATCTCAGAATGAGGACACTGAAGCTTTCTTT. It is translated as CASSSQNEDTEAFF.

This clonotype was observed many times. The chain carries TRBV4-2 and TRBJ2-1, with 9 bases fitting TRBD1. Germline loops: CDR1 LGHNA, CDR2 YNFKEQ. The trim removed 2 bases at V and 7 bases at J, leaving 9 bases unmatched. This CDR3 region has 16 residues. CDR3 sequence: CASSQSTGGPLNEQFF. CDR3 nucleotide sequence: TGTGCCAGCAGCCAATCCACAGGGGGCCCCTTGAATGAGCAGTTCTTC.

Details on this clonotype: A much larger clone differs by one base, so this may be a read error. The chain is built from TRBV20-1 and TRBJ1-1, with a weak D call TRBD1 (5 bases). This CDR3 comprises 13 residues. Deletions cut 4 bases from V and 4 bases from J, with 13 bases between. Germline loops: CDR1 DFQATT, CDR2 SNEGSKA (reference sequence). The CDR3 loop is CSATCSGATEAFF. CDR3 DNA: TGCAGTGCTACCTGTTCCGGGGCCACTGAAGCTTTCTTT.

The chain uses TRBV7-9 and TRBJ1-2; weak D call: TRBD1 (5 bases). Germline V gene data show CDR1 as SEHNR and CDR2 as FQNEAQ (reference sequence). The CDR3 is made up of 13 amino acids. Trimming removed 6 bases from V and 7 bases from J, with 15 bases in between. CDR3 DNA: TGTGCCAGCAGTCTCGGACAAAGCTTTGGCTACACCTTC. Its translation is CASSLGQSFGYTF. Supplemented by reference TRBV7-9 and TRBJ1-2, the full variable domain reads DTGVSQNPRHKITKRGQNVTFRCDPISEHNRLYWYRQTLGQGPEFLTYFQNEAQLEKSRLLSDRFSAERPKGSFSTLEIQRTEQGDSAMYLCASSLGQSFGYTFGSGTRLTVV.

Here the CDR3 DNA reads TGTGCCAGCAGTGCAACAGGGGGTAGGGACACTGAAGCTTTCTTT. Encoded protein: CASSATGGRDTEAFF. The chain links TRBV27 to TRBJ1-1, with 8 bases fitting TRBD1. The ends lost 5 bases at V and 3 bases at J; junction bases unmatched: 8. The CDR3 spans 15 residues. Germline loops: CDR1 MNHEY, CDR2 SMNVEV (reference sequence).